This TCR beta chain emerged from a study of cytomegalovirus exposure and HLA in healthy donors. Study as a whole: Of all 400 or so donors who were genotyped, roughly 83% belonged to the Caucasian-associated ancestry cluster. Findings and limits, study-wide: In a later analysis, TCR beta V- and J-gene trimming showed a link to a missense DCLRE1C variant. A few of the chains that were CMV-associated were confirmed in vitro to be specific for CMV antigens.

PCR used 60 Vbeta primers and 13 Jbeta primers. The assay was immunoSEQ multiplex PCR, and TCRdb's table has in-frame clones only and misses some. The table includes 200,000 to 250,000 clones, about 70% detected once. On this clone: What it recognizes is unknown.

The CDR3 loop spans 13 amino acids. V lost 4 bases and J lost 4, with 11 bases in between. In germline, CDR1 is SQVTM, CDR2 ANQGSEA. Donors were nominally healthy when sampled, though unrecorded immune exposures were likely. The rearrangement joins TRBV29-1 to TRBJ1-3; D is unclear. The clonotype was recovered from a woman aged 25 to 39 in good health and CMV-seronegative. The sample was PBMCs. The CDR3 spells CSVGSGYGNTIYF. CDR3 coding DNA: TGCAGCGTTGGGTCGGGGTACGGAAACACCATATATTTT.